This TCR beta chain was sequenced during a study of T cells after yellow fever vaccination. Study background: Where fractions had low cell numbers, libraries were prepared from them with the SMART-Seq v4 Ultra Low Input RNA kit.

A 5'RACE template-switching step, the method used to make TCR cDNA, added a universal primer site and UMIs. A single record per CDR3 protein comes from TCRdb applying MiXCR to the 5' RACE reads. This sample has roughly 330,000 distinct CDR3 sequences, with about 6.6% found just once. This CDR3 has 16 amino acids. Germline assignment: CDR1 MGHRA and CDR2 YSYEKL. Trimming shortened V by 0 bases and J by 2 bases, and 8 bases separated the two germline ends. This sequence originates from a man in his late teens or twenties who received the YFV17D yellow fever vaccine. V gene TRBV4-1 combines with J gene TRBJ2-6; D gene ambiguous. Sequences were derived from PBMCs, sampled roughly 45 days after the first yellow fever vaccination. In DNA form, the CDR3 reads TGCGCCAGCAGCCAAGAGTTCGCCGCTGGGGCCAACGTCCTGACTTTC. Translating it yields CASSQEFAAGANVLTF.